The 9 T cell receptor beta chains presented below share a single source sample, sequenced in a study of vaccination and CD4 T cells after COVID-19 (dated by TCRdb to 2021 to 2024). No antigen is known for these receptors. The sample's treatment or condition label, decoded: roughly ten-day PBMC culture with coronavirus spike peptide pools or control peptides (ViraFEST assay). The receptor library was made with PCR. The sequencing machine was an Illumina iSeq 100. DNA from cultured CD4+ T cells was subjected to TCR sequencing with the Oncomine TCR Beta short-read assay at the Johns Hopkins FTIC core. TCRdb trimmed the raw reads at Q25, called clones with MiXCR and kept productive beta chains. Rows are combined by CDR3 protein, so each entry shows the most common genes and DNA. Across this sample there are under 20,000 distinct CDR3 sequences, with more than 20% seen only once. The leading ten clones occupy more than 7.5% of the sample.

The sample taken for sequencing was cultured CD4+ T cells from blood. The receptors were sampled from a human donor with COVID-19.

V gene TRBV20-1 combines with J gene TRBJ2-1; D ambiguous. Germline-derived CDR1 and CDR2 are DFQATT and SNEGSKA (reference sequence). The V end lost 6 bases, the J end lost 5 bases, and 17 bases lay between the germline ends. The CDR3 is 14 amino acids. The CDR3 region is CSAGRAGPNNEQFF. CDR3 bases: TGCAGTGCCGGTAGGGCAGGACCGAACAATGAGCAGTTCTTC.

This clonotype was counted a few times. The chain couples TRBV11-3 to TRBJ2-7; D may be TRBD2 (5 bases). The germline V gene encodes CDR1 SGHNT and CDR2 YENEEA. Trimming pared 4 bases from V and 6 bases from J, leaving 13 bases between. This CDR3 has 13 amino acids. CDR3 coding DNA: TGTGCCAGCAGCTCAGGACTTGTTGGCGAGCAGTACTTC. Its translation is CASSSGLVGEQYF.

The chain is built from TRBV7-9 and TRBJ1-2, with no clear D. Germline values: CDR1 SEHNR, CDR2 FQNEAQ (reference sequence). Trimming pared 1 base from V and 8 bases from J, leaving 11 bases between. The length of the CDR3 is 13 residues. DNA for the CDR3: TGTGCCAGCAGCTTAGTGCAGGACTCGGGCTACACCTTC. Residues: CASSLVQDSGYTF.

This clonotype is deemed medium-sized. This sequence joins TRBV27 and TRBJ1-1, with D perhaps matching TRBD1 (5 bases). This CDR3 is 12 amino acids long. Between the trimmed V and J ends, which lost 10 bases and 10 bases, there was a span of 19 bases. The germline V gene has CDR1 MNHEY and CDR2 SMNVEV (reference sequence). CDR3 nucleotides: TGTGCCATCGCCCAGACGGGGGGACCAGCTTTCTTT. Encoded protein: CAIAQTGGPAFF.

A few counts support this clonotype. The chain links TRBV6-1 to TRBJ1-4; no clear D gene. The V and J ends lost 6 bases and 7 bases respectively, with 21 bases between them. Germline V lookup: CDR1 MNHNS, CDR2 SASEGT. This CDR3 is 16 amino acids long. The CDR3 DNA follows: TGTGCCAGCAGGTCAAATCCCTCGGGTCTTAGTGAAAAACTGTTTTTT. It is translated as CASRSNPSGLSEKLFF.

This chain joins TRBV12-3 or TRBV12-4 and TRBJ1-6, with 7 bases identical to TRBD1. The CDR3 runs to 14 residues. The trim removed 4 bases at V and 10 bases at J, leaving 7 bases unmatched. This CDR3 is CASSSQGGRSPLHF. The DNA of the CDR3 is TGTGCCAGCAGTTCTCAGGGGGGTCGATCACCCCTCCACTTT.

The chain recombines TRBV25-1 with TRBJ1-4, with a possible D match to TRBD1 (6 bases). CDR1 MGHDK and CDR2 SYGVNS come from the germline V gene. CDR3 length equals 12 residues. V dropped 6 bases and J dropped 7 bases, with 9 bases sitting between them. Here the CDR3 reads CASRGAAEKLFF. For the CDR3, the DNA is TGTGCCAGCAGGGGGGCGGCTGAAAAACTGTTTTTT.

The rearrangement uses TRBV6-1 and TRBJ1-4; 8 bases align to TRBD1. From germline, CDR1 is MNHNS and CDR2 SASEGT. The V gene end was trimmed by 6 bases and the J gene end by 4 bases; junction bases not matched to a gene: 10. CDR3 length equals 16 residues. CDR3 nucleotide sequence: TGTGCCAGCAGGAGAGGGACAGGTTGGGATAATGAAAAACTGTTTTTT. This codes for CASRRGTGWDNEKLFF.

This sequence joins TRBV6-5 and TRBJ1-1, with no clear D. The CDR3 sequence is 15 residues long. Trimming stripped 0 bases from V and 5 bases from J, with 13 bases between. The germline V gene encodes CDR1 MNHEY and CDR2 SVGAGI. The CDR3 DNA sequence: TGTGCCAGCAGTTACTCGGGTGTTCTGAGTACTGAAGCTTTCTTT. Translation: CASSYSGVLSTEAFF.